Given below is one T cell receptor (beta chain) in context. The entry originates in a study of blood T cell repertoires in COVID-19. Study as a whole: Samples of COVID-19 (acute and convalescent) were obtained from the United States, Italy and Spain. Sample material is recorded as cDNA or gDNA derived from T cells, B-cell-depleted T cells, or PBMCs.

Authors' data handling: Cell counts per sample came from amplifying reference gene primers. Assay used: immunoSEQ multiplex PCR; TCRdb lists only in-frame clones, some missing. That table furnishes V, J and clone size, whereas the DNA furnished D and trimming. The sample holds 50,000 or so clones, 85% to 90% seen once. The CDR3 length is 11 residues. Trimming took off 5 bases at V and 4 bases at J, with 6 bases between the two ends. Germline CDR1 is GTSNPN and CDR2 is SVGIG (reference sequence). The sequencing input was peripheral blood. The origin of this receptor is a human donor in a cohort sampled during active COVID-19. This chain uses TRBV30 with TRBJ1-3; D not certain. CDR3 nucleotide sequence: TGTGCCTGGCCCGAGGGAAACACCATATATTTT. Residues: CAWPEGNTIYF.